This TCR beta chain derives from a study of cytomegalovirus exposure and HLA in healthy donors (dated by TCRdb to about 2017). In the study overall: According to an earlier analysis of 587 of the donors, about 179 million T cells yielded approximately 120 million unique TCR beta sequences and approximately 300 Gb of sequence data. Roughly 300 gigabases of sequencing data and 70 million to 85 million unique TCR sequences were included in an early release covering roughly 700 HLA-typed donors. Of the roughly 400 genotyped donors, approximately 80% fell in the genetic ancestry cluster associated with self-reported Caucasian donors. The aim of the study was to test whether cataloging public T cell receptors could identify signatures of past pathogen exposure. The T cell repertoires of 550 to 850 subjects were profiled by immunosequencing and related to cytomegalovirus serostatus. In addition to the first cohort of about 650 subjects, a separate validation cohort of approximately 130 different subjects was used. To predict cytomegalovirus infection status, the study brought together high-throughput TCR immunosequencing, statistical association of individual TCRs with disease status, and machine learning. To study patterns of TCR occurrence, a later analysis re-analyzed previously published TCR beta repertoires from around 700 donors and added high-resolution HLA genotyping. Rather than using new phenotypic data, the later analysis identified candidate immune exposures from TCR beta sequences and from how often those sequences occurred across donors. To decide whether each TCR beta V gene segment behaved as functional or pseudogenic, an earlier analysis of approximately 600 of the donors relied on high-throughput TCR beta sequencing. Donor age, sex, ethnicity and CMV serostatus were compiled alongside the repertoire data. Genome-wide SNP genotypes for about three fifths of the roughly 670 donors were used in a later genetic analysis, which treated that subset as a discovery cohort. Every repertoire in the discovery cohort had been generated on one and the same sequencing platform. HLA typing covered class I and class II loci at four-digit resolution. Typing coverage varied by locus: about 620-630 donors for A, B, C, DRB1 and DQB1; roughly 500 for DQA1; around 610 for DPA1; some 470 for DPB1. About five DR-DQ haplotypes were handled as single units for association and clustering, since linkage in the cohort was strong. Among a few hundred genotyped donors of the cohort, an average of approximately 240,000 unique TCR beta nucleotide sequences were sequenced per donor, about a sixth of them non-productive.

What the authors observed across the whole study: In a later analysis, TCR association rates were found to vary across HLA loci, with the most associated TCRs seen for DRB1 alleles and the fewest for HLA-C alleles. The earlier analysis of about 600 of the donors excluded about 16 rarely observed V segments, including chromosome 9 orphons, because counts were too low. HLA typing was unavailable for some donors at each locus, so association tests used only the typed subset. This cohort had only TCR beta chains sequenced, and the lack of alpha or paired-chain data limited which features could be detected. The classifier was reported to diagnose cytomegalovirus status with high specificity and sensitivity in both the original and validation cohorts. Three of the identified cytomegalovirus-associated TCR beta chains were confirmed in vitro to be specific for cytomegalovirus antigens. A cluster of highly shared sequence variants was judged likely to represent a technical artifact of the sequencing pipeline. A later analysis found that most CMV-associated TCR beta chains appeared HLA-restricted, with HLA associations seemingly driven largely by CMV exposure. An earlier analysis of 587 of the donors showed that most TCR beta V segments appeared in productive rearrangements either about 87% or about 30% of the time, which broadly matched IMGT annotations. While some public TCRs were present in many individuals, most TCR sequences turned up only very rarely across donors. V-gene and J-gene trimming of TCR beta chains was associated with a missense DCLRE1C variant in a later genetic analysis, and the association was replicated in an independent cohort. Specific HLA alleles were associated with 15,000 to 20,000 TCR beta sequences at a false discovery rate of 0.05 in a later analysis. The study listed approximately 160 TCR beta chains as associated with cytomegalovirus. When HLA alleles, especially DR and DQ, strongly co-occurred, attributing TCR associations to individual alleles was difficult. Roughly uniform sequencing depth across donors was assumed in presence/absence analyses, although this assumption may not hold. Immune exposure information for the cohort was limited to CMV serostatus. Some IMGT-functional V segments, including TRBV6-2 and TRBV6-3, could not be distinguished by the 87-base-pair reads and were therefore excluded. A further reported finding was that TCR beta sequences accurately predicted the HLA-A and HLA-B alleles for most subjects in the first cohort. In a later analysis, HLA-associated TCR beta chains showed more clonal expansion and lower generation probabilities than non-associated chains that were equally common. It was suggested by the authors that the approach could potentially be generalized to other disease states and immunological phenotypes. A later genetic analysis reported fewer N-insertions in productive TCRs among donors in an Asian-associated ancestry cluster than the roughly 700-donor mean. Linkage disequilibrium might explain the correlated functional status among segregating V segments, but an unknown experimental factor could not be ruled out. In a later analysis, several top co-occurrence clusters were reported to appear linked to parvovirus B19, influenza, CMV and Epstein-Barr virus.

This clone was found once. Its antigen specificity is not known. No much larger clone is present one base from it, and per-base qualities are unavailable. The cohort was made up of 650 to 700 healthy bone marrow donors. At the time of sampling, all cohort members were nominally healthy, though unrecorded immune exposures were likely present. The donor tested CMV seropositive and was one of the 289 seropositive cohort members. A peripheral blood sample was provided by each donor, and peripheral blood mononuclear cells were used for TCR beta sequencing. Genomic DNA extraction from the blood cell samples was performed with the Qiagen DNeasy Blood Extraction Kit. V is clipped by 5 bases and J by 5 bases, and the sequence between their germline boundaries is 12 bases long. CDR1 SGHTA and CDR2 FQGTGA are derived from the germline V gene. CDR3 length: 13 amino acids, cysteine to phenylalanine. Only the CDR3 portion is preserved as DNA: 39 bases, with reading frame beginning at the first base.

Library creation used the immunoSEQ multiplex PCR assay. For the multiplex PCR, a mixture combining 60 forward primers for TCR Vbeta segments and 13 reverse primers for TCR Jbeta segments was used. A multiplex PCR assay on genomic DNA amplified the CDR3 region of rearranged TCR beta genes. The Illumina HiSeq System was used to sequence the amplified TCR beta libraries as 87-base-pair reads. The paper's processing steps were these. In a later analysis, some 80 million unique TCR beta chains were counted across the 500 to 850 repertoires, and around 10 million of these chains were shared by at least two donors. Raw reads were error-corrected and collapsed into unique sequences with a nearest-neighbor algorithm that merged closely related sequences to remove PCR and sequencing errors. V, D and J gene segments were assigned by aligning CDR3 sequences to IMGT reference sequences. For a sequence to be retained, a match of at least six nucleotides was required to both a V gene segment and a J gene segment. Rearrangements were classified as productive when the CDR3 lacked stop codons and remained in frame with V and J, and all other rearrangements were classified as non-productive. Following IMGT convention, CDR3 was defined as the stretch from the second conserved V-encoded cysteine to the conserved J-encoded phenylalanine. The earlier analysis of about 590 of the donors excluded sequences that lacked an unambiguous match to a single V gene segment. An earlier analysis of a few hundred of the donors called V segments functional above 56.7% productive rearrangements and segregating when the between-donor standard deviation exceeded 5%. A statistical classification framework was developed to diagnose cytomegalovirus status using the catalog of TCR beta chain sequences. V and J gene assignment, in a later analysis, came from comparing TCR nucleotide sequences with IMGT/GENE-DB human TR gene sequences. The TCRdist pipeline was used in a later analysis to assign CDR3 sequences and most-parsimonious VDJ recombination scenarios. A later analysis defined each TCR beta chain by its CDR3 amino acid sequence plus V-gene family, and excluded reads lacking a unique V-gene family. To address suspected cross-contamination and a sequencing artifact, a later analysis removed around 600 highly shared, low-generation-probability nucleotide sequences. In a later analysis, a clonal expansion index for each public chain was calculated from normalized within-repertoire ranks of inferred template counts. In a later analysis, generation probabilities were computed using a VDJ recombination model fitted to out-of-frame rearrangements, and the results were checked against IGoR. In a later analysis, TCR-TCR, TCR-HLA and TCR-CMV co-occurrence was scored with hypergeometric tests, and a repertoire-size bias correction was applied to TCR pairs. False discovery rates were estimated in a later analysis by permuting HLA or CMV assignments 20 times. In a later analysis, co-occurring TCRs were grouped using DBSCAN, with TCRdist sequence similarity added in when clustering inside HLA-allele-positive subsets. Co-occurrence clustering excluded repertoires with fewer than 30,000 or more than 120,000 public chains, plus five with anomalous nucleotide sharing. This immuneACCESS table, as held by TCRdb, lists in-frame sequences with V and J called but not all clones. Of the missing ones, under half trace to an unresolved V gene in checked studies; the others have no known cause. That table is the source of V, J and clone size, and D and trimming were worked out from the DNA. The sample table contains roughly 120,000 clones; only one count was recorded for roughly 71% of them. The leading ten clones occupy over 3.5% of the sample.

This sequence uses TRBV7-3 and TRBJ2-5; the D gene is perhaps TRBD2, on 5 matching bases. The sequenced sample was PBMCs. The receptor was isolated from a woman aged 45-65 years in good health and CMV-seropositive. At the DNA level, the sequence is TGTGCCAGCAGCACAATTCCGGGGGAGACCCAGTACTTC. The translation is CASSTIPGETQYF.